This TCR beta chain emerged from a study of blood T cell repertoires in COVID-19. As for the study in general: Italy, Spain and the United States were the sources of the convalescent and acute COVID-19 samples. Sample material is recorded as cDNA or gDNA derived from T cells, B-cell-depleted T cells, or PBMCs.

The CDR3 has 14 amino acids. After removal of 11 bases from V and 3 bases from J, the junction contained 7 bases not matched to a gene. Germline V gives CDR1 MNHNY, CDR2 SVGAGI (reference sequence). Original processing notes: Amplification from reference gene primers served as the basis for estimated nucleated cell counts. Here immunoSEQ multiplex PCR was the method, and the copy in TCRdb shows in-frame clones only, minus some. V, J and clone size are taken as reported in that table, and D and trimming were inferred from the DNA itself. The sample records more than 60,000 clones, around nine tenths being singletons.

Material for sequencing was peripheral blood. The chain carries TRBV6-6 and TRBJ2-5, with 12 positions matching TRBD1. The clonotype was recovered from a woman older than 75 with active or convalescent COVID-19. The CDR3: CAVLGQGAEETQYF. The CDR3 DNA reads TGTGCCGTGCTGGGACAGGGGGCAGAAGAGACCCAGTACTTC.